Shown below are 7 T cell receptor beta chains from a single sample sequenced in a study of T cell repertoires in cytomegalovirus infection. A single record per CDR3 protein comes from TCRdb applying MiXCR to the reads. In the table there are roughly 920,000 distinct CDR3 sequences, 31% of which are singletons. Their antigens remain unidentified. Specimen: cultured CD8+ T cells from PBMCs, collected from culture after CMV antigen stimulation. The receptors here all came from a human donor in good health (CMV status not recorded). Some clones in this sample may be carry-over from other donors' samples.

V and J are TRBV11-2 and TRBJ1-2; D might be TRBD1 (6 bases). Trimming stripped 0 bases from V and 7 bases from J, with 12 bases between. The CDR3 loop spans 14 amino acids. Germline V gene lookup returns CDR1 SGHAT and CDR2 FQNNGV. CDR3 residues: CASSLDTGWRGYTF. DNA for the CDR3: TGTGCCAGCAGCTTAGATACAGGGTGGCGTGGCTACACCTTC.

The chain has TRBV6-5 and TRBJ2-1, with 7 bases matching TRBD1. Trimming took 10 bases from V and 0 from J; bases not matched to a gene: 6. This CDR3 has 14 amino acids. CDR1 is MNHEY and CDR2 is SVGAGI in the germline V gene. The CDR3 DNA is TGTGCCACCCAGACAGGGAGCTCCTACAATGAGCAGTTCTTC. This translates into CATQTGSSYNEQFF.

V gene TRBV27 combines with J gene TRBJ2-1; 8 positions match TRBD2. In germline, CDR1 is MNHEY, CDR2 SMNVEV (reference sequence). CDR3 size: 16 residues. The junction had 8 bases not matched to a gene; V was cut back by 0 bases and J by 7 bases. This CDR3 reads CASSLSPGGGYNEQFF. The CDR3, as DNA: TGTGCCAGCAGTTTATCGCCCGGCGGGGGGTATAATGAGCAGTTCTTC.

To note about this clonotype: A much larger clone lies one base from this, so it may be a read error. This chain connects TRBV7-2 to TRBJ1-5; unclear D gene. The CDR3 consists of 15 residues. Germline V gives CDR1 SGHTA, CDR2 FQGNSA. CDR3 sequence: CANSQDGYSNQPQHF. In nucleotides, the CDR3 is TGTGCCAACAGCCAGGATGGGTATAGCAATCAGCCCCAGCATTTT.

V and J are TRBV5-5 and TRBJ2-1; D uncertain. Germline CDR1 and CDR2: SGHKS and YYEKEE (reference sequence). Deletions cut 1 base from V and 0 bases from J, with 8 bases between. The CDR3 is 15 residues long. The CDR3 DNA reads TGTGCCAGCAGCTTGCTGGCCAACTCCTACAATGAGCAGTTCTTC. Its protein product is CASSLLANSYNEQFF. The whole variable domain, remainder taken from reference TRBV5-5 and TRBJ2-1, is DAGVTQSPTHLIKTRGQQVTLRCSPISGHKSVSWYQQVLGQGPQFIFQYYEKEERGRGNFPDRFSARQFPNYSSELNVNALLLGDSALYLCASSLLANSYNEQFFGPGTRLTVL.

The chain links TRBV6-4 to TRBJ2-2, with 10 bases that match TRBD2. From germline, CDR1 is MRHNA and CDR2 SNTAGT. CDR3 length: 16 residues. Trimming at V came to 6 bases and at J to 0 bases, leaving 4 bases not matched to a gene. Here the CDR3 reads CASSPTSGTNTGELFF. The CDR3 region has the DNA TGTGCCAGCAGCCCCACTAGCGGGACGAACACCGGGGAGCTGTTTTTT.

This sequence joins TRBV9 and TRBJ2-1; 11 positions match TRBD2. This CDR3 has 16 residues. CDR1 SGDLS and CDR2 YYNGEE come from the germline V gene. Trimming took 0 bases from V and 10 from J; bases not matched to a gene: 9. The CDR3: CASSVDPSGGLREQFF. The CDR3 nucleotides read TGTGCCAGCAGCGTAGACCCTAGCGGGGGGCTCAGGGAGCAGTTCTTC.